This T cell receptor beta chain was retrieved from a study of blood T cell repertoires in COVID-19. Study as a whole: Both acute and convalescent COVID-19 samples were obtained from the United States, Italy and Spain. In each case, the material was cDNA or gDNA derived from T cells, B-cell-depleted T cells, or PBMCs.

The CDR3 totals 16 residues. The V gene lost 4 bases and the J gene lost 2 bases, with 15 bases spanning the gap. Germline V gives CDR1 SEHNR, CDR2 FQNEAQ (reference sequence). Per the study methods: Amplification of reference gene primers provided the estimated nucleated cell counts. Profiling relied on immunoSEQ multiplex PCR, and the TCRdb table lists in-frame clones only, not all of them. The DNA gave D and trimming, while V, J and clone size come from that table. This sample has 100,000 to 150,000 clones, with around nine tenths found just once. The rearrangement links TRBV7-9 to TRBJ1-3; unclear D gene. The sequenced material came from peripheral blood. The sequence was obtained from a man aged 60-69 years with COVID-19, enrolled during active disease. The CDR3 spells CASSSIASAPGNTIYF. For the CDR3, the DNA is TGTGCCAGCAGCTCTATAGCCAGCGCCCCTGGAAACACCATATATTTT.